Presented here are 12 T cell receptor beta chains from one specimen sequenced in a study of siplizumab effects on memory and regulatory T cells. Measured with immunoSEQ multiplex PCR; TCRdb has only the in-frame clones, and not every one. This sample has approximately 94,000 clones; approximately 97% occur once, and the top ten carry 0.031%. The sample was naive CD4+ T cells sorted from blood. The receptors stem from a human donor in good health.

The V gene is TRBV6-5, the J gene TRBJ1-2; the D is unclear. Germline lookup yields CDR1 MNHEY and CDR2 SVGAGI. The CDR3 length is 12 residues. With 1 base removed from V and 4 bases from J, the gap between germline ends came to 4 bases. The CDR3: CASSYWSYGYTF. CDR3 nucleotides: TGTGCCAGCAGTTACTGGAGCTATGGCTACACCTTC.

In its sample, this clone was seen once. The genes are TRBV6-6 and TRBJ1-5; D possibly corresponds to TRBD1 (6 bases). The V gene lost 4 bases and the J gene lost 6 bases, with 13 bases spanning the gap. The CDR3 is 14 amino acids. Germline lookup yields CDR1 MNHNY and CDR2 SVGAGI (reference sequence). CDR3 residues: CASSSPGVGQPQHF. The CDR3 DNA reads as TGTGCCAGCAGTTCTCCAGGGGTTGGTCAGCCCCAGCATTTT.

The chain uses TRBV19 and TRBJ2-1; a weak D match, TRBD2 (6 bases). Trimming stripped 3 bases from V and 8 bases from J, with 11 bases between. Germline CDR1 reads LNHDA; CDR2 reads SQIVND (reference sequence). The CDR3 totals 13 residues. CDR3 coding DNA: TGTGCCAGTAGTATCGGGGGATCCGATGAGCAGTTCTTC. Amino acids: CASSIGGSDEQFF.

J is TRBJ2-5 and V is TRBV6-6, with 7 bases matching TRBD1. V lost 4 bases, J lost 1 base, and 9 bases stayed unmatched. The CDR3 is 16 amino acids. The germline V gene encodes CDR1 MNHNY and CDR2 SVGAGI (reference sequence). The CDR3 loop reads CASSFPGTALQETQYF. The CDR3 DNA follows: TGTGCCAGCAGTTTCCCCGGGACAGCCCTCCAAGAGACCCAGTACTTC.

This chain joins TRBV5-1 and TRBJ1-6; D perhaps matches TRBD1 (5 bases). The CDR3 spans 13 residues. V lost 0 bases and J lost 10, with 8 bases in between. The germline V gene has CDR1 SGHRS and CDR2 YFSETQ. The CDR3 reads CASSLAGYSPLHF. The CDR3 DNA is TGCGCCAGCAGCTTGGCAGGGTACTCACCCCTCCACTTT.

The rearrangement uses TRBV4-1 and TRBJ2-3; 9 bases map to TRBD1. Germline CDR1 MGHRA, CDR2 YSYEKL. The CDR3 is 18 amino acids. V was pared by 5 bases and J by 3 bases, with 15 bases of the junction left unmatched. DNA of the CDR3: TGCGCCAGCAGCTCCTATGGGGGGGGGACAGGGATTACAGATACGCAGTATTTT. Protein product: CASSSYGGGTGITDTQYF.

This clone occurred once. The CDR3 DNA follows: TGTGCCAGCAGTTCCTCAGGGGAGTATTACGAGCAGTACTTC. Encoded protein: CASSSSGEYYEQYF. The V and J genes are TRBV28 and TRBJ2-7; possible D gene TRBD1, 6 bases. Germline CDR1 reads MDHEN; CDR2 reads SYDVKM. This CDR3 spans 14 amino acids. V was trimmed by 4 bases and J by 4 bases, leaving 14 bases between them.

This chain uses TRBV7-2 with TRBJ2-1; a weak D match, TRBD2 (7 bases). V was trimmed by 1 base and J by 5 bases, leaving 18 bases between them. Germline V CDR1 and CDR2: SGHTA, FQGNSA. This CDR3 region has 17 residues. CDR3 amino acids: CASSLVRGGLMNNEQFF. The CDR3 nucleotides are TGTGCCAGCAGCTTAGTGAGGGGGGGATTGATGAACAATGAGCAGTTCTTC.

The chain combines TRBV28 with TRBJ2-3; TRBD2 aligns across 10 bases. With V trimmed by 3 bases and J by 2 bases, 17 bases remained unmatched. This CDR3 comprises 20 residues. Germline assignment: CDR1 MDHEN and CDR2 SYDVKM. This CDR3 reads CASSFWSGGALNNHTDTQYF. CDR3 bases: TGTGCCAGCAGTTTCTGGAGCGGGGGGGCCCTAAATAACCACACAGATACGCAGTATTTT.

The chain has TRBV6-5 and TRBJ1-2; D is unclear. V lost 2 bases, J lost 2 bases, and 12 bases lay in between. The CDR3 runs to 15 residues. CDR1 is MNHEY, CDR2 SVGAGI, per germline. CDR3 bases: TGTGCCAGCAGTTACACCACCGGACCAAACTATGGCTACACCTTC. This gives the protein CASSYTTGPNYGYTF.

The chain links TRBV5-4 to TRBJ1-6; D ambiguous. CDR3 length equals 16 residues. Germline CDR1 and CDR2: SGHNT and YYREEE (reference sequence). With 4 bases removed from V and 7 bases from J, the gap between germline ends came to 18 bases. As DNA, the CDR3 is TGTGCCAGCAGCGGGCGGGAGGACGGACCCAATTCACCCCTCCACTTT. It specifies CASSGREDGPNSPLHF.

The chain is built from TRBV6-1 and TRBJ1-1; D is uncertain. CDR1 and CDR2 (germline): MNHNS, SASEGT. The V end lost 6 bases, the J end lost 3 bases, and 11 bases lay between the germline ends. The CDR3 consists of 13 residues. CDR3 in DNA: TGTGCCAGCAGGGTGAAACCCGACACTGAAGCTTTCTTT. Its translation is CASRVKPDTEAFF.